This section outlines one T cell receptor (beta chain) sequence together with its context. The CDR3 is 14 residues long. J gave up 4 bases and V 4 bases, and 3 bases lay outside the gene matches. Looked up from germline, CDR1 is GTSNPN and CDR2 is SVGIG (reference sequence). The sample belongs to a study of blood T cell repertoires in COVID-19. Background on the study: Italy, Spain and the United States were the sources of the convalescent and acute COVID-19 samples. In each case, the material was cDNA or gDNA derived from T cells, B-cell-depleted T cells, or PBMCs.

In the source study's methods: The authors estimated nucleated cell counts from reference gene primer amplification. Method: immunoSEQ multiplex PCR; TCRdb's copy keeps in-frame clones and lacks some. D and trimming were read from the DNA, whereas the V and J calls and clone size are those reported in that table. The sample holds under 150,000 clones; around nine tenths are singletons and the top ten take 2.3%. The sequenced sample consisted of peripheral blood. The source of this sequence is a human donor in a cohort sampled during active COVID-19. V gene TRBV30 combines with J gene TRBJ2-1, with 11 bases matching TRBD2. The CDR3 spells CAWKLAGAYNEQFF. CDR3 DNA: TGTGCCTGGAAACTAGCGGGGGCATACAATGAGCAGTTCTTC.